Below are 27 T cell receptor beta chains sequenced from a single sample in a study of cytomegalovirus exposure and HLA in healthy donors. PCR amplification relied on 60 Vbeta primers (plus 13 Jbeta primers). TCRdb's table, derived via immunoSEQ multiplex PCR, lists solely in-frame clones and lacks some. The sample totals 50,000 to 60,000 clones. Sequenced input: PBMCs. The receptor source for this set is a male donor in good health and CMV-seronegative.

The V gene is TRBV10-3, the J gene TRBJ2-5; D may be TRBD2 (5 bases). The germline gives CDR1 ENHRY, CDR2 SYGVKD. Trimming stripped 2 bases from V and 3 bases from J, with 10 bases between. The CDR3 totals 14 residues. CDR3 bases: TGTGCCATCAGTGAGCGGGGAGTGGAAGAGACCCAGTACTTC. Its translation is CAISERGVEETQYF.

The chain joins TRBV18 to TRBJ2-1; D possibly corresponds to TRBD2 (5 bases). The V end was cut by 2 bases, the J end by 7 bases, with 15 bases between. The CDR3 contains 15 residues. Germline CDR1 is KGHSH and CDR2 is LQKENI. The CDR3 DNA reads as TGTGCCAGCTCACCAGGGAAACGACCGGGGAATGAGCAGTTCTTC. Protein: CASSPGKRPGNEQFF.

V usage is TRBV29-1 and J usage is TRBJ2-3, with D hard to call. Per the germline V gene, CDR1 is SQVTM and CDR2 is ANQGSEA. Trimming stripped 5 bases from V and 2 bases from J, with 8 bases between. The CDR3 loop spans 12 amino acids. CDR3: CSVLQNTDTQYF. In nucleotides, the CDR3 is TGCAGCGTTTTACAGAACACAGATACGCAGTATTTT.

CDR3: CASSLYQGRAEAFF. The CDR3, as DNA: TGTGCCAGCAGTTTATATCAGGGTCGCGCTGAAGCTTTCTTT. This chain connects TRBV28 to TRBJ1-1; possible D gene TRBD1, 5 bases. The CDR3 extends over 14 amino acids. V was shortened by 1 base and J by 6 bases, with 12 bases between the two germline ends. Germline V gene sequence: CDR1 MDHEN, CDR2 SYDVKM.

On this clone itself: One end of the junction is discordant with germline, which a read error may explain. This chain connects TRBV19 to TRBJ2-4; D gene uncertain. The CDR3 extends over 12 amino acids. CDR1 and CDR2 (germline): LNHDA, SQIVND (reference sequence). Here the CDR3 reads CASSIEGRAYEF. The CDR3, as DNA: TGTGCCAGTAGTATAGAGGGCCGAGCCTACGAGTTC.

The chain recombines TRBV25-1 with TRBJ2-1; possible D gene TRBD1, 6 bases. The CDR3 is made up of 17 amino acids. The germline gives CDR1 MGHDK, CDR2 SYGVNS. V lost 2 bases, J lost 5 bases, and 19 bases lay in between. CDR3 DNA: TGTGCCAGCAGTGAAGGACAGCCTCTCTTATCTGACAATGAGCAGTTCTTC. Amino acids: CASSEGQPLLSDNEQFF. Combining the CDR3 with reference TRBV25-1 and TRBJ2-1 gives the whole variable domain EADIYQTPRYLVIGTGKKITLECSQTMGHDKMYWYQQDPGMELHLIHYSYGVNSTEKGDLSSESTVSRIRTEHFPLTLESARPSHTSQYLCASSEGQPLLSDNEQFFGPGTRLTVL.

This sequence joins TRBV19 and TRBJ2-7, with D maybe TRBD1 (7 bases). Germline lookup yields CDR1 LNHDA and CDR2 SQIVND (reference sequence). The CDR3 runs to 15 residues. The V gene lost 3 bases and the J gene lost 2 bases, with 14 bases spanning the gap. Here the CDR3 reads CASSIGQGGAYEQYF. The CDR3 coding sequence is TGTGCCAGTAGTATCGGCCAGGGGGGAGCCTACGAGCAGTACTTC.

The CDR3 spells CSVGSQGAGNTIYF. The CDR3, as DNA: TGCAGCGTTGGCTCACAGGGGGCTGGAAACACCATATATTTT. The V call is TRBV29-1, the J call TRBJ1-3; 8 nucleotides agree with TRBD1. The germline gives CDR1 SQVTM, CDR2 ANQGSEA. The ends lost 4 bases at V and 2 bases at J; junction bases unmatched: 4. The CDR3 is made up of 14 amino acids.

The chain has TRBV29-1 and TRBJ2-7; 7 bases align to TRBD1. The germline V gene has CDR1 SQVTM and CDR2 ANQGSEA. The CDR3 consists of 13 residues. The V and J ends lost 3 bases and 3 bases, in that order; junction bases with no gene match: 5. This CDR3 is CSVEVRGSYEQYF. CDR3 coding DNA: TGCAGCGTTGAGGTCAGGGGGAGCTACGAGCAGTACTTC.

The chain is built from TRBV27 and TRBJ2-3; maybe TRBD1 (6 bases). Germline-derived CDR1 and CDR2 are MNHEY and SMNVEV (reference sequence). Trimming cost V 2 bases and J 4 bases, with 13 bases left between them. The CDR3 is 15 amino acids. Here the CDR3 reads CASSLLLGASDTQYF. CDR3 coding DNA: TGTGCCAGCAGTTTACTTCTGGGGGCCTCAGATACGCAGTATTTT.

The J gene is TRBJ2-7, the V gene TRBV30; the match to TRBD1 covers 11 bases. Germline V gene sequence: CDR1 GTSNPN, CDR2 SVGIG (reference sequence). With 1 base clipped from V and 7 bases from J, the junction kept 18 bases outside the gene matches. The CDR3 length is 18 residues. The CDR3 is CAWSGTTPGTGGVGEQYF. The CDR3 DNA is TGTGCCTGGAGTGGGACCACCCCCGGGACAGGGGGAGTGGGGGAGCAGTACTTC.

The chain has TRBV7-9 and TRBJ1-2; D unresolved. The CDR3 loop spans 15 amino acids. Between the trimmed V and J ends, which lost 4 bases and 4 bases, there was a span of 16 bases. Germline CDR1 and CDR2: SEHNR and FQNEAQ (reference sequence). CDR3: CASSSTGGLTYGYTF. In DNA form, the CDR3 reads TGTGCCAGCAGCTCAACGGGCGGACTGACCTATGGCTACACCTTC.

CDR3 coding DNA: TGCGCCAGCAAGGGACCAGCGGGTGGGGGGGTGTACAATGAGCAGTTCTTC. Its protein product is CASKGPAGGGVYNEQFF. The chain joins TRBV5-1 to TRBJ2-1; 7 bases are a match to TRBD2. Per the germline V gene, CDR1 is SGHRS and CDR2 is YFSETQ. The CDR3 spans 17 residues. Unmatched junction bases numbered 16, after V lost 6 bases and J lost 4 bases.

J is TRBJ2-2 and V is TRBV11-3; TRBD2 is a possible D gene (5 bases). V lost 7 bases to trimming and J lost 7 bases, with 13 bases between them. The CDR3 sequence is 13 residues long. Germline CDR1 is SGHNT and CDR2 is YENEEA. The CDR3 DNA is TGTGCCAGCAAGGGCGGGCCTAGCGGGGAGCTGTTTTTT. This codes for CASKGGPSGELFF. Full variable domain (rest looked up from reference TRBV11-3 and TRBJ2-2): EAGVVQSPRYKIIEKKQPVAFWCNPISGHNTLYWYLQNLGQGPELLIRYENEEAVDDSQLPKDRFSAERLKGVDSTLKIQPAELGDSAVYLCASKGGPSGELFFGEGSRLTVL.

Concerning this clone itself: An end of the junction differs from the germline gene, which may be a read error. CDR3 protein: CASSFSGPPIF. In DNA, the CDR3 is TGTGCCAGCAGCTTTAGCGGGCCGCCTATTTTT. The V and J genes are TRBV7-9 and TRBJ1-4; D not certain. Germline values: CDR1 SEHNR, CDR2 FQNEAQ (reference sequence). The CDR3 has 11 residues.

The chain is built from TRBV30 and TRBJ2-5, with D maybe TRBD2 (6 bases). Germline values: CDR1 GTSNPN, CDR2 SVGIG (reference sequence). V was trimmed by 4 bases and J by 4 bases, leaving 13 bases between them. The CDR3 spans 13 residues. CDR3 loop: CAWTRGIGETQYF. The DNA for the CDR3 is TGTGCCTGGACCCGGGGGATTGGAGAGACCCAGTACTTC.

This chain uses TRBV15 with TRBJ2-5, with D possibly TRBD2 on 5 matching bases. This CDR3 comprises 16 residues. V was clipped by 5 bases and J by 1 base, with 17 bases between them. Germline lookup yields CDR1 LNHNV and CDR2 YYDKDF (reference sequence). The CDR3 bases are TGTGCCACCAGCCCCGGACTCCGACCGGTCCAAGAGACCCAGTACTTC. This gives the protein CATSPGLRPVQETQYF.

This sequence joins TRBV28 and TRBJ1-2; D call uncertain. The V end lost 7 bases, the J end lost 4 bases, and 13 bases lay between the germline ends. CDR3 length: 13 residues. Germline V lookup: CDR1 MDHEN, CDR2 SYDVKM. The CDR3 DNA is TGTGCCAGCACCCGGAGGCAGCTCTATGGCTACACCTTC. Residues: CASTRRQLYGYTF.

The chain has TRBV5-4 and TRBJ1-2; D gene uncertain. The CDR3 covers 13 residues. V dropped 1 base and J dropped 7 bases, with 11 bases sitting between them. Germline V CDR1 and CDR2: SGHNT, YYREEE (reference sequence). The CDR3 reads CASSLRGRSGYTF. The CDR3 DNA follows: TGTGCCAGCAGCTTGCGGGGTAGAAGTGGCTACACCTTC.

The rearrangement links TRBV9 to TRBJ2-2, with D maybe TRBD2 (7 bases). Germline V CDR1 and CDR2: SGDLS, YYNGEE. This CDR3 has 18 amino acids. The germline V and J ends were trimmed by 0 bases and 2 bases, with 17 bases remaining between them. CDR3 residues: CASSVATRGQQNTGELFF. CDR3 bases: TGTGCCAGCAGCGTAGCTACGCGGGGGCAACAAAACACCGGGGAGCTGTTTTTT.

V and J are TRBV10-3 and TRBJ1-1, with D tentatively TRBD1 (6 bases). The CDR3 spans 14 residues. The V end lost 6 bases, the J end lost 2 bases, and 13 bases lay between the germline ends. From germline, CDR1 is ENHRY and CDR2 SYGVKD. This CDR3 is CAIRPGQRNTEAFF. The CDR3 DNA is TGTGCCATCAGACCAGGACAGAGAAACACTGAAGCTTTCTTT.

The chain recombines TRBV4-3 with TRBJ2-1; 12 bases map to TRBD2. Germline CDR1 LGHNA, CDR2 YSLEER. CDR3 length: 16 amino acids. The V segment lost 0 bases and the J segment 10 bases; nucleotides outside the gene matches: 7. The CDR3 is CASSQELAGGLGEQFF. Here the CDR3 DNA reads TGCGCCAGCAGCCAAGAACTAGCGGGGGGACTGGGGGAGCAGTTCTTC.

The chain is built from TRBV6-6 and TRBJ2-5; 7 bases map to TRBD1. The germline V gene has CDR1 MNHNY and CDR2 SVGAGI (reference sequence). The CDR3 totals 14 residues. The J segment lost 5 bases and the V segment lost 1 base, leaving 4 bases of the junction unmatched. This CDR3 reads CASSYFLGGETQYF. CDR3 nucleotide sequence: TGTGCCAGCAGTTACTTCCTAGGGGGCGAGACCCAGTACTTC.

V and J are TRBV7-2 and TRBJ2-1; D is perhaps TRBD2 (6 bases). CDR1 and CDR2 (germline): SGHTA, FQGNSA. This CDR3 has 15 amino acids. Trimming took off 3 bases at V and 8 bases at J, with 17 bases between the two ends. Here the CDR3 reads CASSFLGGAQDEQFF. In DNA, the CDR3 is TGTGCCAGCAGCTTTCTTGGCGGGGCCCAAGATGAGCAGTTCTTC.

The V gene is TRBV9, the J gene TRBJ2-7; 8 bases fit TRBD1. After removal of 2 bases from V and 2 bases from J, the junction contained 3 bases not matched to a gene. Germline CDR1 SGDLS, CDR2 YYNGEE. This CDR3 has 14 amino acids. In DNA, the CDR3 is TGTGCCAGCAGCGTTGGGACAGGTCCCTACGAGCAGTACTTC. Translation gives CASSVGTGPYEQYF. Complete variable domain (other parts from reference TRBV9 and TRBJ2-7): DSGVTQTPKHLITATGQRVTLRCSPRSGDLSVYWYQQSLDQGLQFLIQYYNGEERAKGNILERFSAQQFPDLHSELNLSSLELGDSALYFCASSVGTGPYEQYFGPGTRLTVT.

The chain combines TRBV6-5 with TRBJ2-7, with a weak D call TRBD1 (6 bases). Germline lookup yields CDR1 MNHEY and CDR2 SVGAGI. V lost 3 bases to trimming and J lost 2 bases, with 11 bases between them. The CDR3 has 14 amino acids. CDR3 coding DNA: TGTGCCAGCAGTTATAACAGGGAGACCTACGAGCAGTACTTC. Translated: CASSYNRETYEQYF.

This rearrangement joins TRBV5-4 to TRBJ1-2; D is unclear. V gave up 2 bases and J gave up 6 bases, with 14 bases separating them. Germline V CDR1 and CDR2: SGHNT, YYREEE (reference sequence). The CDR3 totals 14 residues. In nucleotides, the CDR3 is TGTGCCAGCAGCTTACAAGACACAGACAATGGCTACACCTTC. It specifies CASSLQDTDNGYTF.